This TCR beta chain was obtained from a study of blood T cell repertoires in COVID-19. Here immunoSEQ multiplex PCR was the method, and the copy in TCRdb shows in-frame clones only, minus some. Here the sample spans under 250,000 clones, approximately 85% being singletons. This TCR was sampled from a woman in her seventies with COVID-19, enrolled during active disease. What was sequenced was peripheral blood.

CDR3: CATSDPGDRGRTGELFF. The CDR3 DNA sequence: TGTGCCACCAGTGATCCCGGGGACAGGGGACGCACCGGGGAGCTGTTTTTT. The chain carries TRBV24-1 and TRBJ2-2; 10 bases fit TRBD1. This CDR3 comprises 17 residues. Germline V lookup: CDR1 KGHDR, CDR2 SFDVKD. After removal of 3 bases from V and 4 bases from J, the junction contained 7 bases not matched to a gene.